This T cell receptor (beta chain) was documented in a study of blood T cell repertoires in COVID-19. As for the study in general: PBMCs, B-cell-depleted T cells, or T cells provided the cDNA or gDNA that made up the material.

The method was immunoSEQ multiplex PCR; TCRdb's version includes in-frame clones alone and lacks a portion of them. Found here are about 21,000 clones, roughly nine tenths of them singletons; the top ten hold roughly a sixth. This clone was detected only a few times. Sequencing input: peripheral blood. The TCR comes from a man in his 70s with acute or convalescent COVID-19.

The CDR3 spells CASRLAGGKGGTEAFF. CDR3 coding DNA: TGTGCAAGTCGCTTAGCGGGGGGCAAGGGAGGGACTGAAGCTTTCTTT. V usage is TRBV12-2 and J usage is TRBJ1-1. TRBV12-2 is a documented pseudogene. CDR3 length: 16 residues.